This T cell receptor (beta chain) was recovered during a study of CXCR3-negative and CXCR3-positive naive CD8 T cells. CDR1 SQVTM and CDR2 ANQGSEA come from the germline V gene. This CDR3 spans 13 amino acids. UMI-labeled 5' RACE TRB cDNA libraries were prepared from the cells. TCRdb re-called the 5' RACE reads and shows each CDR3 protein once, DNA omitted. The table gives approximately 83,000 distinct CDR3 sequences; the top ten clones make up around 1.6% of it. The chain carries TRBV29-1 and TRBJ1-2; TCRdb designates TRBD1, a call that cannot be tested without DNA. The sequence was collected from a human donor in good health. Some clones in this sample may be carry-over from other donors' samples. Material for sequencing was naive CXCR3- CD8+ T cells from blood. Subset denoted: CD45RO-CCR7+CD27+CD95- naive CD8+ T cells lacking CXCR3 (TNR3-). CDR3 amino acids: CSVTGFINYGYTF.